Given below is one TCR beta chain in context. The antigen remains unidentified. The multiple sclerosis control group comprised treatment-naive patients with stable or active relapsing-remitting disease. With random hexamers, reverse transcription was performed on roughly 0.5 to 1 ug of RNA. MiXCR was run by TCRdb on the immunoSEQ multiplex PCR reads, yielding one entry per CDR3 protein. Here the sample spans approximately 110,000 distinct CDR3 sequences, over 90% being singletons. The data stem from a study of CD8 T cells in Susac syndrome. Study observations and caveats: The study's TCR sequencing and HLA analysis drew on a certain number of individuals. That number was acknowledged as relatively small.

The sequence was obtained from a human donor with multiple sclerosis. The sequencing sample was made of CD8+ T cells from PBMCs.

The CDR3 DNA follows: TGTGCCAGCAGCCAAGGGGCCACAGATACGCAGTATTTT. It yields the protein CASSQGATDTQYF. The chain joins TRBV7-3 to TRBJ2-3; weak D call: TRBD1 (5 bases). Germline CDR1 is SGHTA and CDR2 is FQGTGA. Trimming removed 5 bases from V and 2 bases from J, with 8 bases in between. CDR3 length equals 13 residues. The full variable domain, its missing parts supplied by reference TRBV7-3 and TRBJ2-3, is GAGVSQTPSNKVTEKGKYVELRCDPISGHTALYWYRQSLGQGPEFLIYFQGTGAADDSGLPNDRFFAVRPEGSVSTLKIQRTERGDSAVYLCASSQGATDTQYFGPGTRLTVL.